This T cell receptor (beta chain) came from a study of shared clonotypes between healthy human individuals. None of the donors, who were healthy HIV-negative adults, had recently had acute infections or vaccinations. Method: immunoSEQ multiplex PCR; TCRdb's copy keeps in-frame clones and lacks some. The table has over 1.4 million clones, roughly 96% seen once; the top ten hold approximately 1.1%. V lost 6 bases, J lost 6 bases, and 10 bases stayed unmatched. CDR3 length: 15 residues. The germline V gene encodes CDR1 ENHRY and CDR2 SYGVKD. Source material: naive CD4+ T cells sorted from blood. As to subset: CD45RA+ positively selected. This sequence originates from a man aged 25-45 years in good health. The chain is built from TRBV10-3 and TRBJ2-2, with 7 bases matching TRBD1. In DNA, the CDR3 is TGTGCCATCAGGCCCACAGGGGTTAGTGCCGGGGAGCTGTTTTTT. Translating it yields CAIRPTGVSAGELFF.